These 26 T cell receptor beta chains were all obtained from the same sample, sequenced in a study of metastatic and nonmetastatic thyroid tumors. TCRdb re-called clones from the PCR reads using MiXCR. Of about 92,000 clones in the sample, around 14% were seen once. Ahead of thyroid surgery, no patient had received treatment of any kind. The sequencing input was blood. The receptors originated from a female donor with papillary thyroid cancer or a benign thyroid nodule (not recorded which). Some clones in this sample may be carry-over from other donors' samples.

This clone was observed a few times. Possible read error: a much larger clone is one base away. The chain recombines TRBV5-1 with TRBJ2-2; 8 bases match TRBD2. The CDR3 is 16 amino acids. The V gene's germline CDR1 is SGHRS and CDR2 YFSETQ. V shed 3 bases, J shed 2 bases, and the junction held 6 bases outside the gene matches. The CDR3 DNA follows: TGCGCCAGCAGCTACGCGGGGGGACCTAACACCGGGGAGCTGTTTTTT. This encodes CASSYAGGPNTGELFF.

Ten or more counts support this clone. J is TRBJ1-1 and V is TRBV10-2; no clear D gene. This CDR3 has 12 amino acids. The V gene's germline CDR1 is WSHSY and CDR2 SAAADI. V lost 10 bases, J lost 7 bases, and 16 bases lay in between. The CDR3 DNA sequence: TGCGCCACCCAGCACACCTCATTTGAAGCTTTCTTT. Translating it yields CATQHTSFEAFF.

With respect to this clone: This may arise from a read error, as a much more abundant clone is one base away. Distinct nucleotide sequences in the sample also encode this CDR3. The CDR3 is CASSLPPSRGGAEEDTQYF. CDR3 nucleotides: TGTGCCAGCAGCCTTCCCCCCTCTCGGGGTGGGGCGGAGGAAGATACGCAGTATTTT. J is TRBJ2-3 and V is TRBV4-2; D assignment may be TRBD1 or TRBD2 (5 bases each). CDR3 length equals 19 residues. Germline V CDR1 and CDR2: LGHNA, YNFKEQ. Trimming took 4 bases from V and 5 from J, leaving 28 bases between them.

Many counts were recorded for this clone. The genes are TRBV6-1 and TRBJ2-3; 12 bases agree with TRBD2. Losses at the gene ends were 6 bases for V and 1 base for J; bases not matched to a gene: 5. The germline gives CDR1 MNHNS, CDR2 SASEGT. The CDR3 sequence is 16 residues long. CDR3 nucleotides: TGTGCCAGCAGAACTAGCGGGGGGCAGGGCACAGATACGCAGTATTTT. It is translated as CASRTSGGQGTDTQYF.

This clone was recorded many times. At the DNA level, this CDR3 is encoded by other sequences in the same sample as well. This CDR3 is CASSPRGGNYGYTF. CDR3 in DNA: TGTGCCAGCAGCCCTAGAGGGGGTAACTATGGCTACACCTTC. This chain joins TRBV4-2 and TRBJ1-2; the D gene is possibly TRBD1 (6 bases). The CDR3 spans 14 residues. V lost 4 bases to trimming and J lost 1 base, with 10 bases between them. Germline V gene sequence: CDR1 LGHNA, CDR2 YNFKEQ.

This clone was seen repeatedly, ten times or more. This chain links TRBV6-5 with TRBJ2-7; 7 positions agree with TRBD1. The CDR3 sequence is 14 residues long. V was pared by 0 bases and J by 6 bases, with 5 bases of the junction left unmatched. CDR1 is MNHEY and CDR2 is SVGAGI in the germline V gene. Here the CDR3 DNA reads TGTGCCAGCAGTTACTCGGGACAGATAAGCGAGCAGTACTTC. This translates into CASSYSGQISEQYF.

On this clone itself: Without the conserved terminal phenylalanine or tryptophan, this CDR3 likely stems from a read error. This rearrangement joins TRBV28 to TRBJ2-2, with D tentatively TRBD2 (6 bases). The germline V gene encodes CDR1 MDHEN and CDR2 SYDVKM. This CDR3 is 12 amino acids long. CDR3 nucleotide sequence: TGTGCCAGCGGGGGGAACACCGGTGAGCTGTTTCTT. Amino acid sequence: CASGGNTGELFL.

The table lists this clone with many counts. This sequence joins TRBV4-1 and TRBJ2-5; D remains ambiguous. The germline gives CDR1 MGHRA, CDR2 YSYEKL. The CDR3 spans 14 residues. Deletions cut 0 bases from V and 2 bases from J, with 7 bases between. CDR3 in amino acids: CASSQEQLQETQYF. Written as DNA, the CDR3 is TGCGCCAGCAGCCAAGAACAGCTTCAAGAGACCCAGTACTTC.

This clone was seen at least ten times. The V call is TRBV11-1, the J call TRBJ2-7, with a possible D match to TRBD1 (6 bases). Per the germline V gene, CDR1 is SGHAT and CDR2 is FQDESV (reference sequence). V dropped 1 base and J dropped 6 bases, with 22 bases sitting between them. The CDR3 length is 17 residues. The CDR3 coding sequence is TGTGCCAGCAGCTTAGTAGCATTCCGGACAGCAAAACGCGAGCAGTACTTC. Amino acids: CASSLVAFRTAKREQYF.

This clone was seen at least ten times. The sample carries other DNA sequences with the same CDR3. This chain joins TRBV24-1 and TRBJ2-3, with D possibly being TRBD2 (6 bases). Germline V gene data show CDR1 as KGHDR and CDR2 as SFDVKD. V was clipped by 9 bases and J by 2 bases, with 14 bases between them. This CDR3 is 14 amino acids long. The CDR3 reads CATELGGFTDTQYF. In nucleotides, the CDR3 is TGTGCCACCGAGCTGGGGGGATTCACAGATACGCAGTATTTT.

On this clone: This could be a read error, since a much larger clone is one nucleotide away. The chain employs TRBV6-4 and TRBJ2-5; the match to TRBD2 covers 12 bases. The CDR3 is made up of 20 amino acids. The J segment lost 2 bases and the V segment lost 9 bases, leaving 22 bases of the junction unmatched. Per germline, CDR1 MRHNA and CDR2 SNTAGT. CDR3 sequence: CASSYSTGTTSGGKQETQYF. The CDR3 bases are TGTGCCAGTAGTTACTCCACCGGTACGACTAGCGGGGGTAAGCAAGAGACCCAGTACTTC.

This clone was counted only a few times. The final CDR3 position lacks the conserved phenylalanine or tryptophan, pointing to a likely read error. This chain uses TRBV6-1 with TRBJ2-7, with 7 bases lining up with TRBD2. The germline CDR1 and CDR2 sequences are MNHNS and SASEGT. The V and J ends lost 6 bases and 3 bases, in that order; junction bases with no gene match: 11. The CDR3 loop spans 15 amino acids. DNA of the CDR3: TGTGCCAGCAGCCCCAGGCGGGAGCGACACTACGAGCAGTACTTA. It translates to CASSPRRERHYEQYL.

This clone occurred many times. J is TRBJ1-1 and V is TRBV18; no reliable D call. This CDR3 comprises 16 residues. CDR1 is KGHSH, CDR2 LQKENI, per germline. Deletions cut 2 bases from V and 9 bases from J, with 22 bases between. Here the CDR3 DNA reads TGTGCCAGCTCACCATTTGGCGGCGGAGAAATAATTAAAGCTTTCTTT. It specifies CASSPFGGGEIIKAFF.

This clone was detected only a few times. The chain carries TRBV6-1 and TRBJ2-7, with D possibly TRBD1 on 6 matching bases. In germline, CDR1 is MNHNS, CDR2 SASEGT. Trimming shortened V by 7 bases and J by 3 bases, and 16 bases separated the two germline ends. This CDR3 has 14 amino acids. DNA of the CDR3: TGTGCCAGCACACAACAGGGATCGGACTACGAGCAGTACTTC. Its translation: CASTQQGSDYEQYF.

This clone was recorded at least ten times. The chain is built from TRBV30 and TRBJ1-4, with D maybe TRBD1 (5 bases). The V end lost 3 bases, the J end lost 8 bases, and 13 bases lay between the germline ends. Per germline, CDR1 GTSNPN and CDR2 SVGIG (reference sequence). The CDR3 runs 13 residues. As DNA, the CDR3 is TGTGCCTGGAGACGGGGTGAGGGGGAAAAACTGTTTTTT. Translating it yields CAWRRGEGEKLFF. The complete variable domain, with remaining parts taken from reference TRBV30 and TRBJ1-4, reads SQTIHQWPATLVQPVGSPLSLECTVEGTSNPNLYWYRQAAGRGLQLLFYSVGIGQISSEVPQNLSASRPQDRQFILSSKKLLLSDSGFYLCAWRRGEGEKLFFGSGTQLSVL.

Points on this clone: A read error is possible here, since a much larger clone lies one base away. The chain has TRBV19 and TRBJ1-2; no clear D. The CDR3 runs to 14 residues. The germline CDR1 and CDR2 sequences are LNHDA and SQIVND (reference sequence). The germline V and J ends were trimmed by 11 bases and 0 bases, with 16 bases remaining between them. The CDR3 here is CAGYRRRPNYGYTF. The CDR3 DNA reads as TGTGCCGGTTACCGCAGACGACCTAACTATGGCTACACCTTC.

This clone was counted at least ten times. The chain carries TRBV10-2 and TRBJ1-5; no definite D call. CDR3 length equals 14 residues. Germline loops: CDR1 WSHSY, CDR2 SAAADI. Trimming shortened V by 2 bases and J by 5 bases, and 10 bases separated the two germline ends. CDR3 region: CASSESHGDQPQHF. The CDR3 nucleotides are TGCGCCAGCAGTGAGAGTCACGGAGATCAGCCCCAGCATTTT.

This clone has at least ten counts. This chain uses TRBV4-1 with TRBJ1-2, with 8 bases lining up with TRBD1. Germline trimming cut 0 bases from V and 0 bases from J; bases unmatched to any gene: 9. This CDR3 spans 18 amino acids. CDR1 and CDR2 from the germline V gene are MGHRA and YSYEKL. CDR3 nucleotides: TGCGCCAGCAGCCAAGATTATAGACAGGGGAAAGCTAACTATGGCTACACCTTC. This sequence encodes CASSQDYRQGKANYGYTF.

About this clone: This sequence may be a read error, since a much larger clone differs from it by one base. Other nucleotide sequences from this sample produce the same CDR3. This chain links TRBV20-1 with TRBJ2-5; possible D gene TRBD2, 6 bases. This CDR3 spans 14 amino acids. V gave up 5 bases and J gave up 7 bases, with 20 bases separating them. Germline CDR1 and CDR2: DFQATT and SNEGSKA (reference sequence). CDR3 coding DNA: TGCAGTGCTGAAGCGGGTGCTAATTGGGTGACCCAGTACTTC. Its translation: CSAEAGANWVTQYF.

A few counts support this clone. This may stem from a read error, because a much larger clone lies one nucleotide away. The chain is built from TRBV10-1 and TRBJ2-2, with D perhaps matching TRBD2 (6 bases). The germline V gene has CDR1 WNHNN and CDR2 SYGVQD (reference sequence). Trimming pared 3 bases from V and 7 bases from J, leaving 15 bases between. This CDR3 region has 15 residues. The CDR3 sequence: CASSESRGNGGELFF. The CDR3 nucleotides are TGCGCCAGCAGTGAATCCCGGGGGAATGGCGGGGAGCTGTTTTTT.

Points on this clone: A single base separates this from a much larger clone, so it may be a read error. The chain uses TRBV4-1 and TRBJ2-3; either TRBD1 or TRBD2 may supply D (7 bases each). V was cut by 0 bases and J by 9 bases, with 22 bases left in between. This CDR3 has 17 amino acids. Looked up from germline, CDR1 is MGHRA and CDR2 is YSYEKL. In nucleotides, the CDR3 is TGCGCCAGCAGCCAAGAACAGGGGTCGGGGGGTAAGAAGACGCAGTATTTT. It yields the protein CASSQEQGSGGKKTQYF.

Many counts were recorded for this clone. The CDR3 nucleotides read TGTGCCAGCAGTTTCCGGATCAATCAGCCCCAGCATTTT. Its protein is CASSFRINQPQHF. The chain joins TRBV6-1 to TRBJ1-5; D is ambiguous. V gave up 5 bases and J gave up 3 bases, with 8 bases separating them. Germline V gene lookup returns CDR1 MNHNS and CDR2 SASEGT. The CDR3 contains 13 residues.

This clone was recorded many times. The V and J genes are TRBV6-1 and TRBJ1-5; tentative D call: TRBD1 (5 bases). From germline, CDR1 is MNHNS and CDR2 SASEGT. This CDR3 has 16 residues. Trimming shortened V by 6 bases and J by 1 base, and 16 bases separated the two germline ends. CDR3 nucleotides: TGTGCCAGCAGCGACACGGGGCAGTTAAGCAATCAGCCCCAGCATTTT. This encodes CASSDTGQLSNQPQHF.

CDR3 DNA sequence: TGTGCCAGCAGTGAGGACGAGAGCTCTGGGGCCAACGTCCTGACTTTC. Residues: CASSEDESSGANVLTF. This chain joins TRBV6-4 and TRBJ2-6; D call uncertain. Germline CDR1 is MRHNA and CDR2 is SNTAGT. This CDR3 spans 16 amino acids. V was trimmed by 3 bases and J by 0 bases, leaving 9 bases between them.

This clone was seen ten or more times. The chain employs TRBV30 and TRBJ2-1, with unresolved D. V lost 0 bases and J 5 bases, leaving 8 bases between the germline ends. The CDR3 length is 13 residues. Germline CDR1 is GTSNPN and CDR2 is SVGIG (reference sequence). Here the CDR3 DNA reads TGTGCCTGGAGTGTCCTTAGTCACAATGAGCAGTTCTTC. Translated: CAWSVLSHNEQFF.

This clone was seen repeatedly, ten times or more. V gene TRBV9 combines with J gene TRBJ2-1, with 9 positions matching TRBD2. This CDR3 contains 16 residues. Germline CDR1 is SGDLS and CDR2 is YYNGEE. V trimming: 0 bases; J trimming: 3 bases; junction bases outside the gene matches: 4. CDR3 residues: CASSVAAGGYYNEQFF. CDR3 DNA: TGTGCCAGCAGCGTAGCGGCGGGGGGGTACTACAATGAGCAGTTCTTC.